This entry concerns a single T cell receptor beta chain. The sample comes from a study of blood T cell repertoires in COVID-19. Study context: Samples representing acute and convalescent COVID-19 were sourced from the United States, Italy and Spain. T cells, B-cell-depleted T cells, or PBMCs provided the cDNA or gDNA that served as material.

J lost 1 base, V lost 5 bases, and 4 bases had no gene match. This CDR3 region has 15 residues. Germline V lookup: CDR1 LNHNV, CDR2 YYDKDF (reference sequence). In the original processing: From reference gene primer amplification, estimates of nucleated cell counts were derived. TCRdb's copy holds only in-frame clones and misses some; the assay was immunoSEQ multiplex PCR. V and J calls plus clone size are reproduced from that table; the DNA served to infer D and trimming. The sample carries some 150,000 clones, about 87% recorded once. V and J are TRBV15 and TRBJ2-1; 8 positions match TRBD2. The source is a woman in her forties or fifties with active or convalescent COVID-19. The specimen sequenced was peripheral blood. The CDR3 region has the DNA TGTGCCACCAGCGGGGGACTAGGGTCCTACAATGAGCAGTTCTTC. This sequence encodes CATSGGLGSYNEQFF.